This note documents a single T cell receptor (beta chain) sequence. Its antigen remains unidentified. V was trimmed by 5 bases and J by 2 bases, leaving 12 bases between them. Germline assignment: CDR1 SEHNR and CDR2 FQNEAQ (reference sequence). The CDR3 has 14 amino acids. This specimen comes from a study of OX40 agonist ivuxolimab in advanced cancers. General study results and limits: Averaged across samples, CD8+ T cells carried more expanded clones than CD4+ did.

Generated by immunoSEQ multiplex PCR, the TCRdb table keeps only in-frame clones and is missing some. The table records more than 55,000 clones, 80% to 90% of them present only once. The receptor was isolated from an adult with an advanced solid tumor such as melanoma, head and neck, liver or kidney cancer. The specimen comprised CD4+ or CD8+ T cells sorted from blood, sampled in a trial of the OX40 agonist ivuxolimab. The chain has TRBV7-9 and TRBJ2-5; tentatively, D is TRBD2 (5 bases). Written as DNA, the CDR3 is TGTGCCAGCAGCCCCGGAGGCGAACAAGAGACCCAGTACTTC. This sequence encodes CASSPGGEQETQYF.